This T cell receptor (beta chain) was recovered during a study of beta chain features in type 1 diabetes. General study points: Fewer junction insertions and more nucleotide deletions appeared in type 1 diabetes patients. The study found moderately but significantly shorter TCRB CDR3s in all four CD4+ subsets of Type 1 diabetes patients.

The sequenced template was cDNA made from the entire isolated RNA. Sequenced naive, central memory and regulatory T cell samples produced an average of about 3.57 million reads. Profiling relied on immunoSEQ multiplex PCR, and the TCRdb table lists in-frame clones only, not all of them. The data show some 240,000 clones, roughly 17% seen once. The CDR3 runs to 14 residues. Germline CDR1 MNHEY, CDR2 SVGAGI. The V and J ends lost 6 bases and 7 bases, in that order; junction bases with no gene match: 7. This clone was recorded only once. Its antigen is not known. Input material: naive CD4+ T cells from blood. The receptor was isolated from a man aged 30 to 45 with type 1 diabetes. The V call is TRBV6-5, the J call TRBJ2-1, with 9 bases that match TRBD1. For the CDR3, the DNA is TGTGCCAGCAGCCTACAGGGGGCGAGGAATGAGCAGTTCTTC. The encoded protein is CASSLQGARNEQFF.